These T cell receptor beta chains were read from a single sample in a study of cytomegalovirus exposure and HLA in healthy donors. Profiling relied on immunoSEQ multiplex PCR, and the TCRdb table lists in-frame clones only, not all of them. The sample lists tens of thousands of clones; roughly 80% were seen once. The sequencing sample was made of PBMCs. The origin of the receptors is a woman in her thirties or forties in good health and CMV-seropositive. Each CDR3 is given with its conserved first and last residue. D genes are given only for firm matches. Not all rows give a size; the values are once, few, many and, for expanded clones, a class.

J gene: TRBJ2-7; V gene: TRBV4-2; clone size: once; D gene: TRBD2; CDR3 protein: CASSQDWGTNSYEQYF; CDR3 DNA: TGTGCCAGCAGCCAAGACTGGGGGACTAACTCATACGAGCAGTACTTC
J gene: TRBJ1-2; V gene: TRBV6-5; clone size: few; D gene: TRBD1; CDR3 protein: CASSRGQGVRTF; CDR3 DNA: TGTGCCAGCAGCCGCGGACAGGGGGTAAGGACCTTC
J gene: TRBJ2-1; V gene: TRBV11-2; clone size: few; D gene: TRBD2; CDR3 protein: CASSPRLAGRGNEQFF; CDR3 DNA: TGTGCCAGCAGCCCCAGACTAGCGGGAAGAGGCAATGAGCAGTTCTTC
J gene: TRBJ2-2; V gene: TRBV6-1; clone size: -; D gene: -; CDR3 protein: CASSRSNTGELFF; CDR3 DNA: TGTGCCAGCAGTCGGTCGAACACCGGGGAGCTGTTTTTT
J gene: TRBJ2-3; V gene: TRBV6-5; clone size: few; D gene: TRBD1; CDR3 protein: CASSFLDRGTDTQYF; CDR3 DNA: TGTGCCAGCAGTTTCCTGGACAGGGGGACAGATACGCAGTATTTT
J gene: TRBJ1-4; V gene: TRBV10-3; clone size: -; D gene: -; CDR3 protein: CAISESISRELFF; CDR3 DNA: TGTGCCATCAGTGAGTCGATTAGTCGGGAACTGTTTTTT
J gene: TRBJ1-1; V gene: TRBV7-9; clone size: -; D gene: -; CDR3 protein: CSSSLGRTEAFF; CDR3 DNA: TGTTCCAGCAGCTTAGGAAGGACAGAAGCTTTCTTT
J gene: TRBJ1-2; V gene: TRBV4-3; clone size: -; D gene: -; CDR3 protein: CASSIDDRLYGYTF; CDR3 DNA: TGCGCCAGCAGCATTGACGACAGGCTCTATGGCTACACCTTC
J gene: TRBJ2-7; V gene: TRBV6-1; clone size: -; D gene: TRBD2; CDR3 protein: CASSPTSQGEQYF; CDR3 DNA: TGTGCCAGCAGCCCGACTAGCCAGGGCGAGCAGTACTTC
J gene: TRBJ2-2; V gene: TRBV19; clone size: -; D gene: -; CDR3 protein: CASSIDHQWAAGDTGELFF; CDR3 DNA: TGTGCCAGTAGTATAGATCACCAGTGGGCGGCAGGGGACACCGGGGAGCTGTTTTTT
J gene: TRBJ2-7; V gene: TRBV11-1; clone size: few; D gene: -; CDR3 protein: CASLSYEQYF; CDR3 DNA: TGTGCCAGCCTTAGTTACGAGCAGTACTTC
J gene: TRBJ2-2; V gene: TRBV9; clone size: few; D gene: TRBD1; CDR3 protein: CASSPSDRVGTGELFF; CDR3 DNA: TGTGCCAGCAGCCCCTCGGACAGGGTCGGAACCGGGGAGCTGTTTTTT
J gene: TRBJ2-1; V gene: TRBV4-3; clone size: -; D gene: TRBD2; CDR3 protein: CASSQDGAGPYNEQFF; CDR3 DNA: TGCGCCAGCAGCCAAGACGGAGCGGGACCCTACAATGAGCAGTTCTTC
J gene: TRBJ2-3; V gene: TRBV29-1; clone size: -; D gene: -; CDR3 protein: CSVATGTDTQYF; CDR3 DNA: TGCAGCGTTGCGACAGGCACAGATACGCAGTATTTT
J gene: TRBJ2-1; V gene: TRBV4-3; clone size: -; D gene: -; CDR3 protein: CASSQLAGTYNEQFF; CDR3 DNA: TGCGCCAGCAGCCAATTGGCGGGAACCTACAATGAGCAGTTCTTC
J gene: TRBJ1-2; V gene: TRBV19; clone size: -; D gene: TRBD1; CDR3 protein: CASRRQGVYGYTF; CDR3 DNA: TGTGCCAGTAGGCGACAGGGGGTCTATGGCTACACCTTC